These T cell receptor beta chains were read from a single sample in a study of shared clonotypes between healthy human individuals. Using immunoSEQ multiplex PCR, the repertoire was profiled, and TCRdb retains in-frame clones only, with some absent. Of about 500,000 clones in the sample, approximately 80% are singletons; the top ten hold more than 10%. Sequenced sample: PBMCs. These receptors came from a woman aged 40 to 50 in good health. Some clones in this sample may be carry-over from other donors' samples. Each CDR3 is given with its conserved first and last residue. Each record gives: clone size, D gene, V gene, J gene, CDR3 DNA, CDR3 protein. A D gene is named only where the DNA matches it firmly. Rows give clone size only sometimes, using once, few, many, or a class for an expanded clone.

size: -; D: TRBD2; V: TRBV5-1; J: TRBJ2-2; DNA: TGCGCCAGCAGCTTCGTTGGACTAGCGGGTGGTACCGGGGAGCTGTTTTTT; CDR3: CASSFVGLAGGTGELFF
size: -; D: -; V: TRBV4-1; J: TRBJ1-1; DNA: TGCGCCAGCAGCCCCCTGTTGAGAGACACTGAAGCTTTCTTT; CDR3: CASSPLLRDTEAFF
size: -; D: -; V: TRBV7-6; J: TRBJ2-7; DNA: TGTGCCAGCAGTCCGGACAGATCCTACGAGCAGTACTTC; CDR3: CASSPDRSYEQYF
size: -; D: TRBD1; V: TRBV4-2; J: TRBJ1-4; DNA: TGTGCCAGCAGCCAAGGGTTCGCAGGGGGCACGGGTGAAAAACTGTTTTTT; CDR3: CASSQGFAGGTGEKLFF
size: -; D: TRBD2; V: TRBV7-3; J: TRBJ2-3; DNA: TGTGCCAGCAGCTTCTTAGCGGGAGGCCCAGATACGCAGTATTTT; CDR3: CASSFLAGGPDTQYF
size: -; D: TRBD2; V: TRBV5-5; J: TRBJ2-7; DNA: TGTGCCAGCAGCTTGGTGCTAGCGGGAATTTACGAGCAGTACTTC; CDR3: CASSLVLAGIYEQYF
size: -; D: -; V: TRBV7-2; J: TRBJ1-3; DNA: TGTGCCACCAGCAGAGGGCACCCTGGAAACACCATATATTTT; CDR3: CATSRGHPGNTIYF
size: -; D: -; V: TRBV11-3; J: TRBJ2-7; DNA: TGTGCCAGCAGCTTAGGTAGACAGCCCTACAACGAGCAGTACTTC; CDR3: CASSLGRQPYNEQYF
size: once; D: TRBD1; V: TRBV9; J: TRBJ2-1; DNA: TGTGCCAGCAGCAAAGGGGACAGGGGTTTTAATGAGCAGTTCTTC; CDR3: CASSKGDRGFNEQFF
size: -; D: -; V: TRBV21-1; J: TRBJ2-7; DNA: TGTGCCAGCACTCCTGGACTAGCGGGAGACGAGCAGTACTTC; CDR3: CASTPGLAGDEQYF
size: few; D: TRBD2; V: TRBV28; J: TRBJ2-7; DNA: TGTGCCAGCACTGCCCCAGCGGGAGGTCCCTACGAGCAGTACTTC; CDR3: CASTAPAGGPYEQYF
size: few; D: -; V: TRBV30; J: TRBJ2-2; DNA: TGTGCCTGGAGTCGTCGGGGAGTCACCGGGGAGCTGTTTTTT; CDR3: CAWSRRGVTGELFF
size: -; D: TRBD1; V: TRBV5-6; J: TRBJ2-1; DNA: TGTGCCAGCAACCTACAGGGGAGCTACAATGAGCAGTTCTTC; CDR3: CASNLQGSYNEQFF
size: -; D: -; V: TRBV7-9; J: TRBJ2-7; DNA: TGTGCCAGCAGCTTAGAGGGGCGGCAGTACTTC; CDR3: CASSLEGRQYF
size: -; D: -; V: TRBV27; J: TRBJ2-3; DNA: TGTGCCAGCAGTTTTGCTGGGGGAGATACGCAGTATTTT; CDR3: CASSFAGGDTQYF
size: -; D: TRBD2; V: TRBV5-8; J: TRBJ2-7; DNA: TGTGCCAGCAGCCGCGGGACTAGCGGGACCTACGAGCAGTACTTC; CDR3: CASSRGTSGTYEQYF
size: -; D: -; V: TRBV28; J: TRBJ1-2; DNA: TGTGCCAGCAGTACAACGGGCCGCCGGGATGGCTACACCTTC; CDR3: CASSTTGRRDGYTF
size: once; D: -; V: TRBV9; J: TRBJ2-1; DNA: TGTGCCAGCAGCGTAGAAGGGGGCTCCTACAATGAGCAGTTCTTC; CDR3: CASSVEGGSYNEQFF
size: -; D: -; V: TRBV28; J: TRBJ1-2; DNA: TGTGCCAGCAGTTTAAGATCGGGTAACTATGGCTACACCTTC; CDR3: CASSLRSGNYGYTF
size: -; D: TRBD1; V: TRBV28; J: TRBJ2-7; DNA: TGTGCCAGCAGGTACCGGGACAGGGAGGCCGAGCAGTACTTC; CDR3: CASRYRDREAEQYF
size: -; D: -; V: TRBV5-4; J: TRBJ1-2; DNA: TGTGCCAGCAGCTTGGGGCAGGGCTACTATGGCTACACCTTC; CDR3: CASSLGQGYYGYTF
size: -; D: TRBD1; V: TRBV19; J: TRBJ1-2; DNA: TGTGCCAGTAGGAGGCCAGGGGGAAACTATGGCTACACCTTC; CDR3: CASRRPGGNYGYTF
size: -; D: -; V: TRBV18; J: TRBJ1-3; DNA: TGTGCCAGCTCACCTGCCGGACGGGGAAACACCATATATTTT; CDR3: CASSPAGRGNTIYF
size: once; D: -; V: TRBV4-1; J: TRBJ2-2; DNA: TGCGCCAGCAGCCACTATAACGGGGAGCTGTTTTTC; CDR3: CASSHYNGELFF
size: few; D: -; V: TRBV5-4; J: TRBJ2-7; DNA: TGTGCCAGCAGCCCCCGGATCGACTCCTACGAGCAGTACTTC; CDR3: CASSPRIDSYEQYF
size: -; D: TRBD1; V: TRBV7-9; J: TRBJ1-2; DNA: TGTGCCAGTCAACACACAGGGGGCGACCCCTATGGCTACACCTTC; CDR3: CASQHTGGDPYGYTF
size: -; D: -; V: TRBV6-6; J: TRBJ2-7; DNA: TGTGCCAGCAGTGACCCGACAGGTTCCTACGAGCAGTACTTC; CDR3: CASSDPTGSYEQYF
size: -; D: -; V: TRBV28; J: TRBJ2-4; DNA: TGTGCCAGCAGTTTAGTCGGGGGAGTACTTGGAAACATTCAGTACTTC; CDR3: CASSLVGGVLGNIQYF
size: -; D: -; V: TRBV5-4; J: TRBJ1-1; DNA: TGTGCCAGCAGCTCGAACAGGGCGAACACTGAAGCTTTCTTT; CDR3: CASSSNRANTEAFF
size: once; D: TRBD1; V: TRBV29-1; J: TRBJ1-2; DNA: TGCAGCGTCAAACGGGACAGGGATAACTATGGCTACACCTTC; CDR3: CSVKRDRDNYGYTF
size: few; D: -; V: TRBV28; J: TRBJ2-7; DNA: TGTGCCAGCAGTTTACCCCTTCTCGGGGAGCAGTACTTC; CDR3: CASSLPLLGEQYF
size: -; D: -; V: TRBV4-2; J: TRBJ2-1; DNA: TGTGCCAGCAGCCAAGATGCCCTCGGACGCAATGAGCAGTTCTTC; CDR3: CASSQDALGRNEQFF
size: few; D: TRBD1; V: TRBV10-3; J: TRBJ2-7; DNA: TGTGCCATCAGTGCTGGACAGGGAGGCTACGAGCAGTACTTC; CDR3: CAISAGQGGYEQYF
size: -; D: -; V: TRBV18; J: TRBJ1-1; DNA: TGTGCCAGCTCGTCGCGCGGGCCGGCTTTCTTT; CDR3: CASSSRGPAFF
size: once; D: TRBD1; V: TRBV9; J: TRBJ1-1; DNA: TGTGCCAGCAGCGTAGGAGGGACAGGGAACACTGAAGCTTTCTTT; CDR3: CASSVGGTGNTEAFF
size: many; D: -; V: TRBV28; J: TRBJ2-7; DNA: TGTGCCAGCAGTTCTCCCCTGAGGGGCCCCTACGAGCAGTACTTC; CDR3: CASSSPLRGPYEQYF
size: once; D: -; V: TRBV28; J: TRBJ2-6; DNA: TGTGCCAGCAGTCCAACCCGGCAGGGAAGATCTGGGGCCAACGTCCTGACTTTC; CDR3: CASSPTRQGRSGANVLTF
size: -; D: -; V: TRBV5-8; J: TRBJ2-1; DNA: TGTGCCAGCAGCTCGACTGGCTACAATGAGCAGTTCTTC; CDR3: CASSSTGYNEQFF
size: -; D: TRBD1; V: TRBV9; J: TRBJ2-1; DNA: TGTGCCAGCAGCGTAGGGGACAGGGAATACAATGAGCAGTTCTTC; CDR3: CASSVGDREYNEQFF
size: -; D: -; V: TRBV5-6; J: TRBJ2-7; DNA: TGTGCCAGCAGCTTCCTTAGAGGGGGGATCTACGAGCAGTACTTC; CDR3: CASSFLRGGIYEQYF
size: -; D: TRBD1; V: TRBV30; J: TRBJ1-6; DNA: TGTGCCTGGAGTGACAGGGGTTCACCCCTCCACTTT; CDR3: CAWSDRGSPLHF
size: few; D: TRBD1; V: TRBV28; J: TRBJ1-5; DNA: TGTGCCAGCCTTAAAACTCAGGGGGATCAGCCCCAGCATTTT; CDR3: CASLKTQGDQPQHF
size: -; D: TRBD1; V: TRBV28; J: TRBJ1-2; DNA: TGTGCCAGCAGTTACCTCCAGGGGGCGCAAGGCTACACCTTC; CDR3: CASSYLQGAQGYTF
size: -; D: TRBD2; V: TRBV4-3; J: TRBJ2-1; DNA: TGCGCCAGCAGCCAAGATGCGCGGGAGTTAAATGAGCAGTTCTTC; CDR3: CASSQDARELNEQFF
size: -; D: -; V: TRBV6-5; J: TRBJ1-5; DNA: TGTGCCAGCCCAACCCCCAACGGGAATCAGCCCCAGCATTTT; CDR3: CASPTPNGNQPQHF
size: -; D: -; V: TRBV7-3; J: TRBJ2-7; DNA: TGTGCCAGCAGCTTAGCCGACAGTGTCCACGAGCAGTACTTC; CDR3: CASSLADSVHEQYF
size: -; D: TRBD2; V: TRBV7-9; J: TRBJ2-3; DNA: TGTGCCAGCAGGATAGGGACTAGCGAGGATACGCAGTATTTT; CDR3: CASRIGTSEDTQYF
size: -; D: -; V: TRBV5-1; J: TRBJ2-3; DNA: TGCGCCAGCAGCTTGCGAGTAGCGAGAGACACAGATACGCAGTATTTT; CDR3: CASSLRVARDTDTQYF
size: few; D: -; V: TRBV28; J: TRBJ1-1; DNA: TGTGCCAGCAGTCTGGGAGCCGGGGAAGCTTTCTTT; CDR3: CASSLGAGEAFF
size: -; D: TRBD2; V: TRBV30; J: TRBJ2-1; DNA: TGTGCCTGGAGTTACGTAGGACTAGCGGGAGGGCGGAATGAGCAGTTCTTC; CDR3: CAWSYVGLAGGRNEQFF
size: -; D: TRBD1; V: TRBV5-1; J: TRBJ2-7; DNA: TGCGCCAGCAGCTTAAGGCGGGGACAGGGGACCTACGAGCAGTACTTC; CDR3: CASSLRRGQGTYEQYF
size: once; D: TRBD2; V: TRBV11-1; J: TRBJ2-7; DNA: TGTGCCAGCAGCTTAGTTGGGACTAGCGGGAGCAACGAGCAGTACTTC; CDR3: CASSLVGTSGSNEQYF
size: -; D: -; V: TRBV30; J: TRBJ1-1; DNA: TGTGCCTGTACCCAGTCGTCCGGCACTGAAGCTTTCTTT; CDR3: CACTQSSGTEAFF
size: -; D: -; V: TRBV19; J: TRBJ1-1; DNA: TGTGCCAGTGCCCCCCTGTGGGGTCGGGGCACTGAAGCTTTCTTT; CDR3: CASAPLWGRGTEAFF
size: -; D: -; V: TRBV4-2; J: TRBJ1-2; DNA: TGTGCCAGCAGCCAAGAGTCAGGGTTTGGCTACACCTTC; CDR3: CASSQESGFGYTF